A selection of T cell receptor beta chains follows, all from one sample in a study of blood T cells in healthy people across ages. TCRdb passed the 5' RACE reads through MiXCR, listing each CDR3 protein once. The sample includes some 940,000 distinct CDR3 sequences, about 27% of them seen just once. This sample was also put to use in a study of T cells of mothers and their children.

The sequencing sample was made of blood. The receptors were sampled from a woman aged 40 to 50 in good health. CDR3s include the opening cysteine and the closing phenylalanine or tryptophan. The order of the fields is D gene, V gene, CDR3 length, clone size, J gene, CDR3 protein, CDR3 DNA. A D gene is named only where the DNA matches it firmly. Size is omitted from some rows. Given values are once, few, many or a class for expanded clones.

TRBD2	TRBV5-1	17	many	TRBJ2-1	CASSRSGLAGGPGEQFF	TGCGCCAGCAGCCGATCGGGACTAGCGGGGGGGCCAGGTGAGCAGTTCTTC
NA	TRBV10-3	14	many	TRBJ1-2	CAISESTYKAGYTF	TGTGCCATCAGTGAGTCGACCTATAAGGCTGGCTACACCTTC
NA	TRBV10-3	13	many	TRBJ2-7	CAITKDGGDEQYF	TGTGCCATCACCAAGGACGGCGGCGACGAGCAGTACTTC
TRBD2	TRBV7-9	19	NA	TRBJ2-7	CASSLAPSSGGLSSYEQYF	TGTGCCAGCAGCTTAGCCCCGAGCAGCGGGGGGCTTAGCTCCTACGAGCAGTACTTC
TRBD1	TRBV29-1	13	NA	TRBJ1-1	CSVGQGPNTEAFF	TGCAGCGTAGGACAGGGGCCGAACACTGAAGCTTTCTTT
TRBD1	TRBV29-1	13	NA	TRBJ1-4	CSAGGATNEKLFF	TGCAGCGCAGGGGGTGCAACTAATGAAAAACTGTTTTTT
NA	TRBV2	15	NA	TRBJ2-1	CASSDWGGAYNEQFF	TGTGCCAGCAGTGACTGGGGGGGCGCCTACAATGAGCAGTTCTTC
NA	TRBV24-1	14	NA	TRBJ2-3	CATSDFYSSDTQYF	TGTGCCACCAGTGATTTCTACAGCTCAGATACGCAGTATTTT
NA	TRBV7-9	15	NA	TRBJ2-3	CASSPPGGGTDTQYF	TGTGCCAGCAGCCCGCCCGGGGGCGGCACAGATACGCAGTATTTT
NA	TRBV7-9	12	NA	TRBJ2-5	CASSQGYETQYF	TGTGCCAGCAGCCAAGGTTACGAGACCCAGTACTTC
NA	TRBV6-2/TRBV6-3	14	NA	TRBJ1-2	CASGPQGSYYGYTF	TGTGCCAGCGGTCCCCAAGGCAGTTACTATGGCTACACCTTC
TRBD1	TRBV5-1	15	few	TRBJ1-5	CASRRQGRSNQPQHF	TGCGCCAGCAGGAGACAGGGAAGGAGCAATCAGCCCCAGCATTTT
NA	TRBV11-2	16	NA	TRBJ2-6	CASSIPRVSGANVPTF	TGTGCCAGCAGCATACCCCGGGTCTCTGGGGCCAACGTCCCGACTTTC
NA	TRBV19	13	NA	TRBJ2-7	CASSTRGRYEQYF	TGTGCCAGTAGTACGCGGGGACGGTACGAGCAGTACTTC
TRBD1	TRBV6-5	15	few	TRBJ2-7	CASSYGSRGRYEQYF	TGTGCCAGCAGTTACGGGTCCAGGGGGCGATACGAGCAGTACTTC
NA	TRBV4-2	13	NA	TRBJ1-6	CASSQDFRPPLHF	TGTGCCAGCAGCCAAGATTTTCGTCCGCCCCTCCACTTT
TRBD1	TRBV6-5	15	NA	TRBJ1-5	CASGDRGLSNQPQHF	TGTGCCAGCGGGGACAGGGGATTGAGCAATCAGCCCCAGCATTTT
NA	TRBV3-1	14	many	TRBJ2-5	CASSQMAGKETQYF	TGTGCCAGCAGCCAAATGGCGGGGAAAGAGACCCAGTACTTC
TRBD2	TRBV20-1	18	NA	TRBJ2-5	CSARDTRLAGAQQETQYF	TGCAGTGCTAGAGATACCCGACTAGCGGGGGCCCAACAAGAGACCCAGTACTTC
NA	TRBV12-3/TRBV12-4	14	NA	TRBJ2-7	CASSFGQGPNEQYF	TGTGCCAGCAGTTTTGGGCAGGGCCCTAACGAGCAGTACTTC
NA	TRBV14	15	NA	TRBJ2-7	CASSQAARGHYEQYF	TGTGCCAGCAGCCAAGCGGCCAGGGGCCACTACGAGCAGTACTTC
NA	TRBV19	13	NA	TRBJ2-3	CAASTGSTDTQYF	TGTGCCGCCTCGACGGGGAGCACAGATACGCAGTATTTT
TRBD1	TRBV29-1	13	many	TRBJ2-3	CSVGQVGTDTQYF	TGCAGCGTGGGACAGGTGGGCACAGATACGCAGTATTTT
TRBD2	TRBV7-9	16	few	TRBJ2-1	CASSLAAGGRYNEQFF	TGTGCCAGCAGCTTAGCTGCGGGGGGCCGATACAATGAGCAGTTCTTC
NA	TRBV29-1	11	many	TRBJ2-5	CSVQGEETQYF	TGCAGCGTTCAAGGGGAAGAGACCCAGTACTTC
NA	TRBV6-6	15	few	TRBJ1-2	CASSYGTPYSYGYTF	TGTGCCAGCAGTTACGGGACACCTTACTCCTATGGCTACACCTTC
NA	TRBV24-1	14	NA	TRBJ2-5	CAGLGGRDQETQYF	TGTGCGGGGCTCGGGGGCCGTGACCAAGAGACCCAGTACTTC
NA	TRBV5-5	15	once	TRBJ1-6	CASSYLGAGESPLHF	TGTGCCAGCAGCTACCTAGGGGCAGGGGAATCACCCCTCCACTTT
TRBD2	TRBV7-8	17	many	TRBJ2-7	CASSRGTSGGYSYEQYF	TGTGCCAGCAGCCGAGGGACTAGCGGAGGGTACTCCTACGAGCAGTACTTC
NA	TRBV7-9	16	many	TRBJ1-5	CASSTGWDGSNQPQHF	TGTGCCAGCAGCACAGGTTGGGACGGTAGCAATCAGCCCCAGCATTTT